This T cell receptor beta chain was obtained from a study of Ad26.COV2.S vaccination and SARS-CoV-2 variants. TCRdb's table, derived via immunoSEQ multiplex PCR, lists solely in-frame clones and lacks some. The data contain 300,000 to 500,000 clones, roughly nine tenths of them seen just once; the ten biggest clones take up roughly 3%. The germline CDR1 and CDR2 sequences are SGHKS and YYEKEE (reference sequence). Trimming took off 0 bases at V and 4 bases at J, with 16 bases between the two ends. CDR3 length: 17 amino acids. This clone was found once. Its target is not known. The study's findings and limits: The breadth of spike-specific CD8+ and CD4+ T cell responses after vaccination was reportedly substantial. TCR breadth and depth estimates may have understated total T cell responses. Placebo recipients and vaccine recipients were similar in non-spike TCR breadth.

As to treatment: some 19 received Ad26.COV2.S at low or high dose, single or two shots; about 5 received placebo; per-sample allocation not given. Sampling happened 63 days after the first vaccine or placebo injection. In Boston, an adult donor aged 18-55 years took part. The V gene is TRBV5-5, the J gene TRBJ2-2; TRBD1 might be the D (5 bases). Source: peripheral blood, taken in a trial of Ad26.COV2.S vaccine versus placebo. The TCR was taken from a person between 18 and 60 years old who received the Ad26.COV2.S COVID-19 vaccine or a placebo. The DNA of the CDR3 is TGTGCCAGCAGCTTGGAGGTTCAGGGCCCTCGCACCGGGGAGCTGTTTTTT. Translation gives CASSLEVQGPRTGELFF.